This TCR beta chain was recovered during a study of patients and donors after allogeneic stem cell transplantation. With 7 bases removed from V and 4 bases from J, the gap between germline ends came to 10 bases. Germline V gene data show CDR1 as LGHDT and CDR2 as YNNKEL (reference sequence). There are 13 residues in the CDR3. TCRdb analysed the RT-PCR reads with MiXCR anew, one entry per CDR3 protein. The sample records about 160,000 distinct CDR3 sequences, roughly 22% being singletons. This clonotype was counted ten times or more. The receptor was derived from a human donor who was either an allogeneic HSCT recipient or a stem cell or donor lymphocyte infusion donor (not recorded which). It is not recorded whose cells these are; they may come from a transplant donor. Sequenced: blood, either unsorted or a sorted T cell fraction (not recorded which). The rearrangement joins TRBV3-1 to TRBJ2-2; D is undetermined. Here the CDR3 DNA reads TGTGCCAGCACCCGGGCCGGCACCGGGGAGCTGTTTTTT. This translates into CASTRAGTGELFF.